One sample yielded the 2 T cell receptor beta chains listed below, sequenced in a study of blood T cell repertoires in COVID-19. Generated by immunoSEQ multiplex PCR, the TCRdb table keeps only in-frame clones and is missing some. The sample has over 20,000 clones; more than 85% are singletons. The sample comprised peripheral blood. The receptors stem from a woman in her seventies with active COVID-19.

The chain recombines TRBV28 with TRBJ1-2; 10 bases are a match to TRBD1. The CDR3 is 17 residues long. Germline V gene lookup returns CDR1 MDHEN and CDR2 SYDVKM. V was pared by 3 bases and J by 2 bases, with 9 bases of the junction left unmatched. CDR3 in amino acids: CASSLTGTGVFNYGYTF. The CDR3 bases are TGTGCCAGCAGTTTGACCGGGACAGGGGTTTTCAACTATGGCTACACCTTC.

The chain combines TRBV30 with TRBJ1-1; 7 nucleotides align to TRBD1. CDR3 length equals 14 residues. CDR1 is GTSNPN, CDR2 SVGIG, per germline (reference sequence). The trim removed 2 bases at V and 0 bases at J, leaving 3 bases unmatched. In DNA, the CDR3 is TGTGCCTGGAGTCCAGGGGGGATGAACACTGAAGCTTTCTTT. Amino acid sequence: CAWSPGGMNTEAFF. Full variable domain (rest looked up from reference TRBV30 and TRBJ1-1): SQTIHQWPATLVQPVGSPLSLECTVEGTSNPNLYWYRQAAGRGLQLLFYSVGIGQISSEVPQNLSASRPQDRQFILSSKKLLLSDSGFYLCAWSPGGMNTEAFFGQGTRLTVV.